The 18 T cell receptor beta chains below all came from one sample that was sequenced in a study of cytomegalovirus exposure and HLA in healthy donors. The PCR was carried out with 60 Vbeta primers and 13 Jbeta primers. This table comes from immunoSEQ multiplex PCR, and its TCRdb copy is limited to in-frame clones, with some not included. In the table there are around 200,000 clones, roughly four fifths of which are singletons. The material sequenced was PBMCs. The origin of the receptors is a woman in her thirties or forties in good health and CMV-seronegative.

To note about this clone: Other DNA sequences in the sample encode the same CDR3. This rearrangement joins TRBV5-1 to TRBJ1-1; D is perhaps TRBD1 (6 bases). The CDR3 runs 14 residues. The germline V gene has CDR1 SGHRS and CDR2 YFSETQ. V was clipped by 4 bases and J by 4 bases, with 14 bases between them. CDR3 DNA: TGCGCCAGCAGCCTCGGGGGGCAAGGCACTGAAGCTTTCTTT. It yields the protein CASSLGGQGTEAFF.

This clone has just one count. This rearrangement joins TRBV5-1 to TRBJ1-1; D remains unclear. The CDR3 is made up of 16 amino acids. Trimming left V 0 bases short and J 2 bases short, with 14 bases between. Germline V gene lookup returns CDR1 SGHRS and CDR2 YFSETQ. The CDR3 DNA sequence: TGCGCCAGCAGCTTGGTTTTGGCCCGGGGTAACACTGAAGCTTTCTTT. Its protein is CASSLVLARGNTEAFF.

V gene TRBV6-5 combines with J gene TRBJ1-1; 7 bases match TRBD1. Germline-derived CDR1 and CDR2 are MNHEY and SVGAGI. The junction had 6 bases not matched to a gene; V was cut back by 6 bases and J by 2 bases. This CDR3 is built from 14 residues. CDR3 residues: CASRGTGDNTEAFF. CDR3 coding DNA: TGTGCCAGCAGGGGAACAGGGGATAACACTGAAGCTTTCTTT.

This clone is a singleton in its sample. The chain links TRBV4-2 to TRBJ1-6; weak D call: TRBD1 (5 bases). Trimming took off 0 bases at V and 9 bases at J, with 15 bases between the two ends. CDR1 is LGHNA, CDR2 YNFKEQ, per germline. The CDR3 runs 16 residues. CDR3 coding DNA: TGTGCCAGCAGCCAAGATAATGTCATGGGGGGTTCACCCCTCCACTTT. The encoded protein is CASSQDNVMGGSPLHF.

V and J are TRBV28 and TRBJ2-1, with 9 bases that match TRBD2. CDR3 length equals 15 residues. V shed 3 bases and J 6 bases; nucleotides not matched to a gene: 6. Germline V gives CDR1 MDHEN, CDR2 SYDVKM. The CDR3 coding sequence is TGTGCCAGCAGTTTGGTCAGCGGGGGGCTCAATGAGCAGTTCTTC. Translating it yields CASSLVSGGLNEQFF.

CDR3 region: CASSVGGVYTDTQYF. CDR3 nucleotides: TGTGCCAGCAGCGTAGGAGGCGTCTACACAGATACGCAGTATTTT. The chain is built from TRBV9 and TRBJ2-3; D is ambiguous. Germline-derived CDR1 and CDR2 are SGDLS and YYNGEE. The V gene lost 0 bases and the J gene lost 2 bases, with 10 bases spanning the gap. There are 15 residues in the CDR3.

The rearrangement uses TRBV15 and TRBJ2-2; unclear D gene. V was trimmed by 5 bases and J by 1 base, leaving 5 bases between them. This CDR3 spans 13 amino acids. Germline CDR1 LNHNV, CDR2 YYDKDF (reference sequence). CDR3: CATSPENTGELFF. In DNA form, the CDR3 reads TGTGCCACCAGCCCAGAGAACACCGGGGAGCTGTTTTTT. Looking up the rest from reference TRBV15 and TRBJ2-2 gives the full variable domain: DAMVIQNPRYQVTQFGKPVTLSCSQTLNHNVMYWYQQKSSQAPKLLFHYYDKDFNNEADTPDNFQSRRPNTSFCFLDIRSPGLGDTAMYLCATSPENTGELFFGEGSRLTVL.

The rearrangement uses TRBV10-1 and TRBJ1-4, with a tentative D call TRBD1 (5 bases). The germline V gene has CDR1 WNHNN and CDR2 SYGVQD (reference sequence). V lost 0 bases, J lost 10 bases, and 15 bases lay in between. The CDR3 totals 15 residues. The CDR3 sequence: CASSESRVAGGKLFF. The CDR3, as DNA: TGCGCCAGCAGTGAGTCGAGAGTGGCCGGGGGAAAACTGTTTTTT.

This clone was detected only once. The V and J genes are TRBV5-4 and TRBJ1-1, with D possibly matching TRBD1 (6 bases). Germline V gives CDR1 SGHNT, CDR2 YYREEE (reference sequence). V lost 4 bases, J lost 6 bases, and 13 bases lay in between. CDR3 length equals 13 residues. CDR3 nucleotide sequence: TGTGCCAGCAGCCTCACAGGGAGCCCTGAAGCTTTCTTT. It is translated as CASSLTGSPEAFF.

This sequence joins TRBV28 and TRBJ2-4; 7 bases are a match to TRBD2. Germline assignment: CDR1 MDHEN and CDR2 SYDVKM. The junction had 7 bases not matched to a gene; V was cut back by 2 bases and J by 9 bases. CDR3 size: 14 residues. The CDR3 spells CASSLLGGGIIQYF. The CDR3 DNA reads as TGTGCCAGCAGTTTACTGGGCGGGGGTATCATTCAGTACTTC. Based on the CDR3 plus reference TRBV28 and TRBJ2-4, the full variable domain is DVKVTQSSRYLVKRTGEKVFLECVQDMDHENMFWYRQDPGLGLRLIYFSYDVKMKEKGDIPEGYSVSREKKERFSLILESASTNQTSMYLCASSLLGGGIIQYFGAGTRLSVL.

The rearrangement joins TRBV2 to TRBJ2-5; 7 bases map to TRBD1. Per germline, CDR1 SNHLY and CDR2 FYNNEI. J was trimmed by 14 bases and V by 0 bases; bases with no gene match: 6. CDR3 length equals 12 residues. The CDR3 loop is CASSEAGTVKYF. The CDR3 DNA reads TGTGCCAGCAGTGAAGCTGGGACAGTTAAATACTTC.

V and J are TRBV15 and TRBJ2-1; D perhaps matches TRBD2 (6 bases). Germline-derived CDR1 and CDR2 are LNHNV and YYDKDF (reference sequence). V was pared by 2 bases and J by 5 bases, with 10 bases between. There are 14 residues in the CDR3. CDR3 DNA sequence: TGTGCCACCAGCAGAAAACGGGGGAACAATGAGCAGTTCTTC. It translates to CATSRKRGNNEQFF. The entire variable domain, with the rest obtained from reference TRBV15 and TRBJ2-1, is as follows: DAMVIQNPRYQVTQFGKPVTLSCSQTLNHNVMYWYQQKSSQAPKLLFHYYDKDFNNEADTPDNFQSRRPNTSFCFLDIRSPGLGDTAMYLCATSRKRGNNEQFFGPGTRLTVL.

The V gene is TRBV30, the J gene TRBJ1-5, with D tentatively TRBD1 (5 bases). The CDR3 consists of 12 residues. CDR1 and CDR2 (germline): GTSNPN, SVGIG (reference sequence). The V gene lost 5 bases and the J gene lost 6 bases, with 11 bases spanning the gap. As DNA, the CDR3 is TGTGCCTGGGGCAGGGAGGCTCAGCCCCAGCATTTT. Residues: CAWGREAQPQHF.

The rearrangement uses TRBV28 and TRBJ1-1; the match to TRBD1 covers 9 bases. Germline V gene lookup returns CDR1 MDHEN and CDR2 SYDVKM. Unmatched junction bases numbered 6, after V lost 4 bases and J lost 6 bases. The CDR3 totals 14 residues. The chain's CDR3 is CASSSTGTGPEAFF. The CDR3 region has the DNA TGTGCCAGCAGTTCGACCGGGACAGGGCCTGAAGCTTTCTTT.

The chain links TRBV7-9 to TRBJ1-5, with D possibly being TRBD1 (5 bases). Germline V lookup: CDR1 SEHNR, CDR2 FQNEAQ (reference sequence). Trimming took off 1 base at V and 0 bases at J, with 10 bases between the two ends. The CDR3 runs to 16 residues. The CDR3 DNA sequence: TGTGCCAGCAGCTTAGGGGCAGGGTATAGCAATCAGCCCCAGCATTTT. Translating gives CASSLGAGYSNQPQHF. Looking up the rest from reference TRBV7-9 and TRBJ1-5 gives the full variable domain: DTGVSQNPRHKITKRGQNVTFRCDPISEHNRLYWYRQTLGQGPEFLTYFQNEAQLEKSRLLSDRFSAERPKGSFSTLEIQRTEQGDSAMYLCASSLGAGYSNQPQHFGDGTRLSIL.

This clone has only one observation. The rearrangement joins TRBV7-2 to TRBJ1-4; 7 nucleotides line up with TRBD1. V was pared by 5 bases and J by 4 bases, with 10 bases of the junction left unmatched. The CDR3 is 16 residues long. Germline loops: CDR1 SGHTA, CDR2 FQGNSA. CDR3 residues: CASSQGEAGVNEKLFF. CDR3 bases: TGTGCCAGCAGCCAGGGGGAGGCAGGGGTTAATGAAAAACTGTTTTTT.

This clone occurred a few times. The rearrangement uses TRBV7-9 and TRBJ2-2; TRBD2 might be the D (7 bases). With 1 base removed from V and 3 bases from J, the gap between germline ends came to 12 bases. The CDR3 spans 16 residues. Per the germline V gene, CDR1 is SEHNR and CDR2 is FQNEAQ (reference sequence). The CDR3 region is CASSLGGGHDTGELFF. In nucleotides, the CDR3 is TGTGCCAGCAGCTTAGGGGGGGGACACGACACCGGGGAGCTGTTTTTT. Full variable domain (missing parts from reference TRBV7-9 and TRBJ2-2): DTGVSQNPRHKITKRGQNVTFRCDPISEHNRLYWYRQTLGQGPEFLTYFQNEAQLEKSRLLSDRFSAERPKGSFSTLEIQRTEQGDSAMYLCASSLGGGHDTGELFFGEGSRLTVL.

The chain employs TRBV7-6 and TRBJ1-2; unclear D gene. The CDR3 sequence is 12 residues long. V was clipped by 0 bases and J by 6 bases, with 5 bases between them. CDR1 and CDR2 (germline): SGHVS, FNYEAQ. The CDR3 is CASSLAGDGYTF. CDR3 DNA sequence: TGTGCCAGCAGCTTAGCGGGAGATGGCTACACCTTC.